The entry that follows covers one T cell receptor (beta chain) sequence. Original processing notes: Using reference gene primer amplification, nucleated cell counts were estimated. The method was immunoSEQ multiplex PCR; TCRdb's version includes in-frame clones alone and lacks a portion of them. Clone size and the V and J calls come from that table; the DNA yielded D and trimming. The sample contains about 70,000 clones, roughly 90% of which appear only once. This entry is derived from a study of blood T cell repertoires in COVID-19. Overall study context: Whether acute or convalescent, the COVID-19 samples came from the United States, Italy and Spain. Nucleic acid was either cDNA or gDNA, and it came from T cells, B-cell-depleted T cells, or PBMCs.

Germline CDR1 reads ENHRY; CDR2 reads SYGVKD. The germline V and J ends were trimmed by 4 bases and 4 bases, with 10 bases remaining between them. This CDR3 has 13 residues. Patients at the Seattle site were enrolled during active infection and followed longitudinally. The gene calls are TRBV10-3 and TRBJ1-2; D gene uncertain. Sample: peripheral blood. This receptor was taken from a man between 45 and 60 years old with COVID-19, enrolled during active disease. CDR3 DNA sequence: TGTGCCATCAGTGGAGGGCAGGTCTATGGCTACACCTTC. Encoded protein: CAISGGQVYGYTF.